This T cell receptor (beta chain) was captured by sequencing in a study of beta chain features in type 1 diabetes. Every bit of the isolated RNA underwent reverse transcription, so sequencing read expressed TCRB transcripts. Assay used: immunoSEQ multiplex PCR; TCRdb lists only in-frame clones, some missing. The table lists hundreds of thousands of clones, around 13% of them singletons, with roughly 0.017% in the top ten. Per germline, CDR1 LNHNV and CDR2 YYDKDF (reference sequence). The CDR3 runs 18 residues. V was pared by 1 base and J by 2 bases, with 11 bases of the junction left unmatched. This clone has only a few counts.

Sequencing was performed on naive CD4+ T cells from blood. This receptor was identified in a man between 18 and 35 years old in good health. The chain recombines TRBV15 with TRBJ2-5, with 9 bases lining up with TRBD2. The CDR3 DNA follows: TGTGCCACCAGCAGAGGTCAGATGGCTAGCGGGGAACAAGAGACCCAGTACTTC. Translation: CATSRGQMASGEQETQYF.